This is a list of T cell receptor beta chains from one sample in a study of Ad26.COV2.S vaccination and SARS-CoV-2 variants. Produced via immunoSEQ multiplex PCR; TCRdb's table is partial and in-frame only. The sample holds hundreds of thousands of clones, about 90% seen once. Source: peripheral blood, taken in a trial of Ad26.COV2.S vaccine versus placebo. All receptors derive from a person between 18 and 65 years old who received the Ad26.COV2.S COVID-19 vaccine or a placebo. The CDR3 runs from the conserved cysteine through the conserved F or W. A D gene is named only where the DNA matches it firmly. Clone size is stated in some rows and not others, as once, few, many or a class when expanded.

>TRBJ2-7|-|-|TRBV30|11
TGTGCCTGGAGTGTACTTTCCGAGCAGTACTTC
CAWSVLSEQYF
>TRBJ1-5|-|-|TRBV6-5|14
TGTGCCAGCAGCGTGCACGGGGCCGATCAGCCCCAGCATTTT
CASSVHGADQPQHF
>TRBJ2-1|-|TRBD2|TRBV5-1|14
TGCGCCAGCGGGACTAGCGGGAGCTACAATGAGCAGTTCTTC
CASGTSGSYNEQFF
>TRBJ2-1|-|-|TRBV7-9|13
TGTGCCAGCAGCTTGGGTACCTACAATGAGCAGTTCTTC
CASSLGTYNEQFF
>TRBJ1-4|-|-|TRBV19|15
TGTGCCAGTAGGATGACTGACAGATCTAATGAAAAACTGTTTTTT
CASRMTDRSNEKLFF
>TRBJ1-1|-|TRBD1|TRBV19|13
TGTGCCAGTAGTACTACAGGGGGGACTGAAGCTTTCTTT
CASSTTGGTEAFF
>TRBJ2-1|-|-|TRBV5-1|15
TGCGCCAGCAGCCGCCTGGGGGAGGCCTACAATGAGCAGTTCTTC
CASSRLGEAYNEQFF
>TRBJ2-7|few|-|TRBV27|15
TGTGCCAGCAGTTTATACGGCGACATCTCCTACGAGCAGTACTTC
CASSLYGDISYEQYF
>TRBJ1-5|-|-|TRBV4-2|15
TGTGCCAGCAGCCAAGTTTCGACCACAGGAAGGCCCCAGCATTTT
CASSQVSTTGRPQHF
>TRBJ1-4|-|TRBD1|TRBV30|13
TGTGCCTGGAGCCGACAGGGTAATGAAAAACTGTTTTTT
CAWSRQGNEKLFF
>TRBJ1-5|-|-|TRBV19|16
TGTGCCAGTACCCCCCCGTGGGCAGGGCACTCGCAGCCCCAGCATTTT
CASTPPWAGHSQPQHF
>TRBJ2-3|once|TRBD2|TRBV9|16
TGTGCCAGCAGCGTAGTCCCAGCGGGAGTACTCCAAGCGCAGTATTTT
CASSVVPAGVLQAQYF
>TRBJ1-4|-|-|TRBV30|15
TGTGCCTGGGGAACCCGGGCCAAAGGGAGTGAAAAACTGTTTTTT
CAWGTRAKGSEKLFF
>TRBJ1-5|-|TRBD1|TRBV7-2|17
TGTGCCAGCAGCTTAGTGGCAGGGGGATATAGCAATCAGCCCCAGCATTTT
CASSLVAGGYSNQPQHF
>TRBJ1-4|-|-|TRBV5-5|17
TGTGCCAGCAGCTTGAGGATGGGGACCGGGGGCGATGAAAAACTGTTTTTT
CASSLRMGTGGDEKLFF
>TRBJ2-7|once|TRBD1|TRBV9|14
TGTGCCAGCAGCCCCCGCCAGGGGGCCTACGAGCAGTACTTC
CASSPRQGAYEQYF
>TRBJ2-5|-|-|TRBV27|14
TGTGCCAGCAGTTTAGCGGGGGCCGGGAGGACCCAGTACTTC
CASSLAGAGRTQYF
>TRBJ1-6|few|-|TRBV5-4|13
TGTGCCAGCAGCGACCTAGAGAATTCACCCCTCCACTTT
CASSDLENSPLHF
>TRBJ2-3|once|-|TRBV2|15
TGTGCCAGCAGTGAAAGGCAGCGGGCGGTAGATACGCAGTATTTT
CASSERQRAVDTQYF
>TRBJ2-1|-|-|TRBV4-3|17
TGCGCCAGCAGCCAATCGGCTTTCTCCAGCTCCTACAATGAGCAGTTCTTC
CASSQSAFSSSYNEQFF
>TRBJ2-2|few|-|TRBV19|12
TGTGCCAGTAGTTACAGGGCCGGGGAGCTGTTTTTT
CASSYRAGELFF
>TRBJ1-1|few|-|TRBV12-3/TRBV12-4|13
TGTGCCAGCAGTTTTGACAGGAACACTGAAGCTTTCTTT
CASSFDRNTEAFF
>TRBJ2-2|-|TRBD1|TRBV19|15
TGTGCCAGTAGAACCGGGACAGGGAACACCGGGGAGCTGTTTTTT
CASRTGTGNTGELFF
>TRBJ2-2|-|-|TRBV2|14
TGTGCCAGCAGTGTGGACGGAGCCACCGGGGAGCTGTTTTTT
CASSVDGATGELFF
>TRBJ2-2|-|-|TRBV11-2|16
TGTGCCAGCAGCTTAGTGGGGCCCATTAACACCGGGGAGCTGTTTTTT
CASSLVGPINTGELFF
>TRBJ2-3|-|-|TRBV5-1|16
TGCGCCAGCAGCCGGAGGGACGTAGGGCCCACAGATACGCAGTATTTT
CASSRRDVGPTDTQYF
>TRBJ2-1|-|-|TRBV7-2|15
TGTGCCAGCAGCTTAGGAGTAAGCTCCTACAATGAGCAGTTCTTC
CASSLGVSSYNEQFF
>TRBJ2-5|once|-|TRBV5-4|14
TGTGCCAGCAGCGGTACAGTCCCGGGGGAGACCCAGTACTTC
CASSGTVPGETQYF
>TRBJ2-5|few|-|TRBV5-1|11
TGCGCCAGCAGCGCTCAAGAGACCCAGTACTTC
CASSAQETQYF
>TRBJ1-6|-|-|TRBV27|15
TGTGCCAGCAGTTATGGGGTCCTCCTTAATTCACCCCTCCACTTT
CASSYGVLLNSPLHF
>TRBJ2-1|once|TRBD2|TRBV24-1|16
TGTGCCACCAGTGATTTGAGACTAGCGGGAGGCAATGAGCAGTTCTTC
CATSDLRLAGGNEQFF
>TRBJ2-7|-|TRBD1|TRBV5-8|15
TGTGCCAGCAGCCTAATGGGACAGGGCGAAGGCGAGCAGTACTTC
CASSLMGQGEGEQYF
>TRBJ2-1|-|-|TRBV5-4|15
TGTGCCAGCAGCTCGGGCGGGGGCCTCCCCTATGAGCAGTTCTTC
CASSSGGGLPYEQFF
>TRBJ2-7|-|-|TRBV5-4|13
TGTGCCAGCTCGGTAGCGCGAGATTACGAGCAGTACTTC
CASSVARDYEQYF
>TRBJ1-1|-|TRBD1|TRBV11-1|16
TGTGCCAGCAGCCACCCGACAGGGGGCGCAGGCACTGAAGCTTTCTTT
CASSHPTGGAGTEAFF
>TRBJ1-3|-|-|TRBV7-8|15
TGTGCCAGCAGCTTAGACCCGAGCTCTGGAAACACCATATATTTT
CASSLDPSSGNTIYF
>TRBJ2-7|-|-|TRBV5-1|15
TGCGCCAGCAGCCCTCAGGGGATAAGCTCCTACGAGCAGTACTTC
CASSPQGISSYEQYF
>TRBJ1-5|-|-|TRBV2|14
TGTGCCAGCAGTGATCAGTATAGCAATCAGCCCCAGCATTTT
CASSDQYSNQPQHF
>TRBJ2-7|-|TRBD2|TRBV7-2|16
TGTGCCAGCAGTCGTAGCGGGGGGACTACAGGCCACGAGCAGTACTTC
CASSRSGGTTGHEQYF
>TRBJ1-5|-|-|TRBV6-2/TRBV6-3|14
TGTGCCAGCAGTTATTCAGTCCTAAATCAGCCCCAGCATTTT
CASSYSVLNQPQHF
>TRBJ2-1|-|-|TRBV9|15
TGTGCCAGCAGCGCTCAGGCTAGCTCCTACAATGAGCAGTTCTTC
CASSAQASSYNEQFF